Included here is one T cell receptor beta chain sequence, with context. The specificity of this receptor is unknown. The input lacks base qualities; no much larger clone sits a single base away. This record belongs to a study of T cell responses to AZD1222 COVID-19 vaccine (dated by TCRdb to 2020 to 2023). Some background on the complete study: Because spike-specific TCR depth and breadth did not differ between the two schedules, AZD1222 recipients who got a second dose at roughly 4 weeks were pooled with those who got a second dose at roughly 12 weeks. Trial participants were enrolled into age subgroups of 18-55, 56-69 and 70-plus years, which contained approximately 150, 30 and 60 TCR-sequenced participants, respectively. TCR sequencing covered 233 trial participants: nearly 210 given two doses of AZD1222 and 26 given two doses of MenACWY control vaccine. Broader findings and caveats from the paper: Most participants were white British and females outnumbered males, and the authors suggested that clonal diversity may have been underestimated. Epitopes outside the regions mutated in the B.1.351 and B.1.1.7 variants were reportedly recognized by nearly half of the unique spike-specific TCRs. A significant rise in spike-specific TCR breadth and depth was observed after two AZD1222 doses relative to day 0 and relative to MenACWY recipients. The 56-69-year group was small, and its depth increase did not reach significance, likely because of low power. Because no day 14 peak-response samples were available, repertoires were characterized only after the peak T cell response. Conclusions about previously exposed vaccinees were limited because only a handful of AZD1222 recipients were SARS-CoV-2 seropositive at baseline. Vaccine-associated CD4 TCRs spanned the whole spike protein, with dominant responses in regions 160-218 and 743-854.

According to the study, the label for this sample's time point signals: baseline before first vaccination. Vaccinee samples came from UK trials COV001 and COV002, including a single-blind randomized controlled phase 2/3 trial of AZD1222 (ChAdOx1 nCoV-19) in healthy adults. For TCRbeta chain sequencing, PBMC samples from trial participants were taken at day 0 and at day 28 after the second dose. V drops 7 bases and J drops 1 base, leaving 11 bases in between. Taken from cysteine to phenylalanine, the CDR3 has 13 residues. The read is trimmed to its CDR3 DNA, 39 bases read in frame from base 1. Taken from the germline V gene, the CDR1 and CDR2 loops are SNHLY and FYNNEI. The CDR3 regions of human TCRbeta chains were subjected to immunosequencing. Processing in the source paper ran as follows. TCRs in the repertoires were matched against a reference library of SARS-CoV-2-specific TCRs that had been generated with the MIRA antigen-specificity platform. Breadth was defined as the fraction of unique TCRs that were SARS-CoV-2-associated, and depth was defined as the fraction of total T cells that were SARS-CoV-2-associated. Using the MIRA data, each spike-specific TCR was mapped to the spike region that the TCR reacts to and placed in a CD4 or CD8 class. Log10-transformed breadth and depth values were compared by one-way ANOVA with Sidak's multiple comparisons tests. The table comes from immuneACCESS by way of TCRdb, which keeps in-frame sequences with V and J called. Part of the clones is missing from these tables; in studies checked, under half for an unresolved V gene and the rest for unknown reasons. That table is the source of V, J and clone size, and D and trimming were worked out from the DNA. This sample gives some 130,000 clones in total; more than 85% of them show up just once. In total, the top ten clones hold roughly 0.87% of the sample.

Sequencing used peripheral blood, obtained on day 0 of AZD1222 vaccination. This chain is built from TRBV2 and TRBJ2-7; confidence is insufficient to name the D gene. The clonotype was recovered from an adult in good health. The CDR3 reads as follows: CASTLGPSYEQYF. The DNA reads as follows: TGTGCCAGCACCCTTGGGCCATCCTACGAGCAGTACTTC.